The entry below describes one T cell receptor (beta chain). This sample is drawn from a study of blood T cell repertoires in COVID-19. Background on the study: Acute-phase and convalescent COVID-19 samples originated in the United States, Italy and Spain.

Original data processing: Reference gene primer amplification yielded estimated nucleated cell counts. Assay: immunoSEQ multiplex PCR; the TCRdb copy retains only in-frame clones and omits some. The V and J calls and clone size come from that table; D and trimming were worked out from the DNA. The table shows 200,000 or so clones, with about four fifths occurring only once. V lost 0 bases and J lost 1, with 11 bases in between. This CDR3 has 16 amino acids. Per germline, CDR1 LGHDT and CDR2 YNNKEL (reference sequence). Participants were placed into cohorts based on the clinical history they reported. The receptor was isolated from a woman between 35 and 50 years old with acute COVID-19. Source material: PBMCs or T cells enriched from blood (not recorded which). The chain has TRBV3-1 (or the pseudogene TRBV3-2) and TRBJ2-3, with D possibly TRBD2 on 5 matching bases. The CDR3 coding sequence is TGTGCCAGCAGCCAAGACGGTTTAGCGCGCACAGATACGCAGTATTTT. Translated, it gives CASSQDGLARTDTQYF.